The next 2 T cell receptor beta chains were all read from a single sample in a study of sequential checkpoint blockade in melanoma. The treatment is: randomized to nivolumab then ipilimumab (arm A) or the reverse (arm B). Some clones are missing from TCRdb's copy, which holds only in-frame ones; the method was immunoSEQ multiplex PCR. The table includes around 3,000 clones, over 25% detected once. The input for sequencing was tumor tissue (inferred from file names), taken from a patient given nivolumab and ipilimumab in sequence. The origin of the receptors is a human donor with melanoma.

This clone was picked up a small number of times. The chain uses TRBV29-1 and TRBJ1-2; no firm D call. The germline CDR1 and CDR2 sequences are SQVTM and ANQGSEA. This CDR3 spans 14 amino acids. The ends were cut back, 3 bases at V and 4 bases at J, with 15 bases in the middle. CDR3 coding DNA: TGCAGCGTTGATAGGGTCGGATCATCCTATGGCTACACCTTC. Residues: CSVDRVGSSYGYTF.

This clone is categorized as medium-sized (0.01 to 0.1%). Here the CDR3 reads CASSEVSTDTQYF. CDR3 DNA: TGTGCCAGCAGTGAGGTCAGCACAGATACGCAGTATTTT. The chain couples TRBV6-8 to TRBJ2-3; D unresolved. V was clipped by 5 bases and J by 0 bases, with 6 bases between them. This CDR3 has 13 residues. The germline V gene encodes CDR1 MNHGY and CDR2 SAAAGT.